Sequencing of this TCR beta chain was carried out in a study of T cells in Graves' hyperthyroidism and ophthalmopathy. The CDR3 contains 14 residues. Between the trimmed V and J ends, which lost 3 bases and 4 bases, there was a span of 12 bases. The definition of stable Graves' hyperthyroidism was no ophthalmopathy progression within 18 months. Amplification of TCR beta CDR3 regions used RNA as the template. TCR CDR3 regions were first amplified by RT-PCR with HTBI primers. In TCRdb, the multiplex PCR reads were re-called with MiXCR into one record per CDR3 protein. The data contain fewer than 800,000 distinct CDR3 sequences, over 15% of them singletons.

Sequencing input: blood. The sequence derives from a man aged 18 to 29 with Graves' hyperthyroidism. This chain connects TRBV12-3 or TRBV12-4 to TRBJ1-1; no reliable D call. CDR3 protein: CASSFHKSLTEAFF. CDR3 DNA sequence: TGTGCCAGCAGTTTCCATAAGAGCCTCACTGAAGCTTTCTTT.